The next 4 T cell receptor beta chains were all read from a single sample in a study of CD8 T cells in Susac syndrome. Random hexamers served to reverse transcribe roughly 0.45 to 1 ug RNA. TCRdb used MiXCR to reprocess the immunoSEQ multiplex PCR reads, holding one entry per CDR3 protein. The sample contains 69,000 or so distinct CDR3 sequences, about 94% of which appear only once. Sequenced input: CD8+ T cells from PBMCs. The receptors originated from a human donor with multiple sclerosis.

The chain joins TRBV19 to TRBJ1-2, with D unclear. V was clipped by 5 bases and J by 1 base, with 14 bases between them. The CDR3 extends over 15 amino acids. The germline CDR1 and CDR2 sequences are LNHDA and SQIVND (reference sequence). The CDR3 loop is CASSLLATSNYGYTF. The DNA for the CDR3 is TGTGCCAGTAGTCTACTAGCGACAAGTAACTATGGCTACACCTTC.

The chain joins TRBV5-4 to TRBJ1-2, with TRBD1 identical over 11 bases. The CDR3 length is 14 residues. The trim removed 4 bases at V and 7 bases at J, leaving 6 bases unmatched. Germline V gene sequence: CDR1 SGHNT, CDR2 YYREEE (reference sequence). The CDR3 sequence is CASSPGQGARGYTF. The DNA of the CDR3 is TGTGCCAGCAGCCCTGGACAGGGGGCCCGTGGCTACACCTTC.

The CDR3 coding sequence is TGCAGCGTTGTAGAGGGGTTAGACAAGGGAGCTAACTATGGCTACACCTTC. Translated: CSVVEGLDKGANYGYTF. The chain recombines TRBV29-1 with TRBJ1-2, with D perhaps TRBD1 (5 bases). Germline V gene sequence: CDR1 SQVTM, CDR2 ANQGSEA. V was shortened by 4 bases and J by 0 bases, with 21 bases between the two germline ends. The CDR3 runs 17 residues.

The V gene is TRBV7-8, the J gene TRBJ2-5, with D possibly TRBD2 on 5 matching bases. This CDR3 is built from 15 residues. The V gene lost 5 bases and the J gene lost 0 bases, with 13 bases spanning the gap. The germline V gene encodes CDR1 SGHVS and CDR2 FQNEAQ. CDR3: CASSPSGLDQETQYF. The CDR3 coding sequence is TGTGCCAGCAGCCCCTCCGGACTCGACCAAGAGACCCAGTACTTC.